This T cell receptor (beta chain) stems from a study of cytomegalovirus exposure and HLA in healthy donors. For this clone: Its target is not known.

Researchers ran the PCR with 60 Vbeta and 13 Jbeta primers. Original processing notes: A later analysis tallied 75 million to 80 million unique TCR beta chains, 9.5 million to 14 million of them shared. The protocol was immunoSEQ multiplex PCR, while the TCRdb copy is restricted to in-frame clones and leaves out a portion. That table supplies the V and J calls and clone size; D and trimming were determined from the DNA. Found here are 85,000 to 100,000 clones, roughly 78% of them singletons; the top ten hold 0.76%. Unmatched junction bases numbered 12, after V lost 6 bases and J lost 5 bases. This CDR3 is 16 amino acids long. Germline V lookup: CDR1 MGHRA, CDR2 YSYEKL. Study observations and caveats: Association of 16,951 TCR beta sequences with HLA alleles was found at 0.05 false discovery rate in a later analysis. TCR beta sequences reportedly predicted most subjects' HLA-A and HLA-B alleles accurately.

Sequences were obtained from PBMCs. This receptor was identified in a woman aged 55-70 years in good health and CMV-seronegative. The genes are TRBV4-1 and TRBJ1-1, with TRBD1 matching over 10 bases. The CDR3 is CASSRQGARRLTEAFF. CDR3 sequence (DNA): TGCGCCAGCAGTCGACAGGGGGCGCGACGTTTAACTGAAGCTTTCTTT.